This entry lists 15 T cell receptor beta chains sequenced from one sample in a study of human T cells and chemical hapten exposure. TCRdb called the RACE reads again in MiXCR, with one record for every CDR3 protein. The table records 380,000 or so distinct CDR3 sequences, approximately 5% of them present only once. As for time point: patch test 1, 2 weeks after DPC sensitization. Described treatment: therapeutic diphenylcyclopropenone sensitization with weekly scalp DPC. The sample was whole blood, taken in connection with sensitization to the hapten diphenylcyclopropenone (DPC). These receptors all stem from a woman aged 45-65 years with alopecia areata. Some clones in this sample may be carry-over from other donors' samples.

The table lists this clonotype with a few counts. The chain carries TRBV10-3 and TRBJ2-6; 11 positions agree with TRBD2. CDR3 length equals 15 residues. Germline V lookup: CDR1 ENHRY, CDR2 SYGVKD. Germline trimming cut 11 bases from V and 4 bases from J; bases unmatched to any gene: 7. The CDR3 nucleotides are TGTGCCGCCCTAGCGGGAGGCACGGGGGCCAACGTCCTGACTTTC. Translation gives CAALAGGTGANVLTF.

This clonotype was detected many times. The chain links TRBV5-1 to TRBJ1-5; D unresolved. The CDR3 covers 17 residues. Germline CDR1 and CDR2: SGHRS and YFSETQ. Trimming took 0 bases from V and 4 from J, leaving 17 bases between them. The CDR3 sequence is CASSLEAWAAYNQPQHF. The CDR3 DNA follows: TGCGCCAGCAGCTTGGAGGCCTGGGCAGCCTATAATCAGCCCCAGCATTTT.

The V gene is TRBV27, the J gene TRBJ2-5; 9 bases are shared with TRBD1. The CDR3 runs 15 residues. Germline values: CDR1 MNHEY, CDR2 SMNVEV (reference sequence). The ends lost 6 bases at V and 0 bases at J; junction bases unmatched: 5. In DNA, the CDR3 is TGTGCCAGCAGCCCCGGGACAGGGCACCAAGAGACCCAGTACTTC. Protein: CASSPGTGHQETQYF.

This clonotype was recorded a few times. The chain is built from TRBV4-3 and TRBJ2-7; D is undetermined. The CDR3 contains 15 residues. The germline gives CDR1 LGHNA, CDR2 YSLEER. V was cut by 0 bases and J by 0 bases, with 9 bases left in between. The chain's CDR3 is CASSQDQGNSYEQYF. The CDR3 nucleotides read TGCGCCAGCAGCCAAGATCAAGGGAACTCCTACGAGCAGTACTTC.

The CDR3 is CASSSSGRAFGEQFF. The CDR3, as DNA: TGTGCCAGCAGTTCTAGCGGGAGGGCCTTCGGTGAGCAGTTCTTC. The J gene is TRBJ2-1, the V gene TRBV12-3 or TRBV12-4; 12 bases line up with TRBD2. The V segment lost 4 bases and the J segment 9 bases; nucleotides outside the gene matches: 7. The CDR3 is 15 amino acids.

This clonotype was observed a handful of times. This chain joins TRBV30 and TRBJ1-1, with D uncertain. This CDR3 contains 14 residues. The germline V gene encodes CDR1 GTSNPN and CDR2 SVGIG (reference sequence). V lost 3 bases and J lost 0, with 11 bases in between. The CDR3 DNA follows: TGTGCCTGGAGGCATGGAGGGATGAACACTGAAGCTTTCTTT. Amino acids: CAWRHGGMNTEAFF.

This clonotype was found many times. The chain recombines TRBV6-6 with TRBJ1-6, with TRBD1 as a possible D gene (6 bases). The CDR3 is made up of 16 amino acids. The germline gives CDR1 MNHNY, CDR2 SVGAGI (reference sequence). The germline V and J ends were trimmed by 6 bases and 7 bases, with 19 bases remaining between them. CDR3 region: CASSQGVQGGNSPLHF. The CDR3 nucleotides read TGTGCCAGCAGCCAAGGGGTACAGGGCGGGAATTCACCCCTCCACTTT.

This clonotype was detected only a few times. This chain joins TRBV7-7 and TRBJ2-5, with D tentatively TRBD2 (6 bases). Germline V gene lookup returns CDR1 SSHAT and CDR2 FNYEAQ (reference sequence). Trimming removed 5 bases at V and 5 bases at J, with 15 bases between. There are 14 residues in the CDR3. CDR3 region: CASSPEGRGETQYF. The DNA for the CDR3 is TGTGCCAGCAGCCCAGAGGGACGGGGGGAGACCCAGTACTTC.

This clonotype was recorded a few times. V and J are TRBV4-3 and TRBJ2-5; 8 nucleotides align to TRBD1. V shed 0 bases and J 4 bases; nucleotides not matched to a gene: 4. CDR1 is LGHNA and CDR2 is YSLEER in the germline V gene. This CDR3 is 15 amino acids long. In DNA form, the CDR3 reads TGCGCCAGCAGCCAAGACCAGGGGGCCCGAGAGACCCAGTACTTC. It yields the protein CASSQDQGARETQYF.

This clonotype was counted only a few times. The chain is built from TRBV20-1 and TRBJ2-3; TRBD2 is a possible D gene (6 bases). The CDR3 consists of 16 residues. Germline CDR1 and CDR2: DFQATT and SNEGSKA (reference sequence). V lost 4 bases and J 0 bases, leaving 17 bases between the germline ends. Here the CDR3 reads CSAKLLAVSSTDTQYF. The CDR3, as DNA: TGCAGTGCTAAATTATTAGCGGTATCTAGCACAGATACGCAGTATTTT.

The sample holds many counts of this clonotype. This chain's CDR3 is CASSFLKTGTGVYNEQFF. In DNA form, the CDR3 reads TGTGCCAGCAGTTTCCTAAAAACGGGGACAGGGGTCTACAATGAGCAGTTCTTC. The chain recombines TRBV28 with TRBJ2-1, with 10 nucleotides matching TRBD1. Germline CDR1 is MDHEN and CDR2 is SYDVKM. V shed 3 bases and J 3 bases; nucleotides not matched to a gene: 11. The CDR3 has 18 amino acids.

This clonotype was seen only a few times. The chain recombines TRBV29-1 with TRBJ2-1; 10 nucleotides line up with TRBD2. After removal of 7 bases from V and 3 bases from J, the junction contained 12 bases not matched to a gene. The CDR3 consists of 16 residues. Germline-derived CDR1 and CDR2 are SQVTM and ANQGSEA. The CDR3 sequence is CSAMTPASGGYNEQFF. DNA for the CDR3: TGCAGCGCCATGACTCCCGCTAGCGGGGGCTACAATGAGCAGTTCTTC.

The chain has TRBV7-2 and TRBJ1-1; D is uncertain. The CDR3 spans 15 residues. The germline V gene has CDR1 SGHTA and CDR2 FQGNSA. Trimming stripped 5 bases from V and 3 bases from J, with 16 bases between. CDR3 protein: CASSLSRFLYTEAFF. CDR3 nucleotide sequence: TGTGCCAGCAGCCTCTCCCGTTTCCTGTACACTGAAGCTTTCTTT.

This clonotype was counted a few times. The chain joins TRBV19 to TRBJ2-1; D gene unclear. This CDR3 region has 11 residues. Per the germline V gene, CDR1 is LNHDA and CDR2 is SQIVND (reference sequence). V was pared by 6 bases and J by 8 bases, with 8 bases between. The CDR3 DNA follows: TGTGCCAGTAGGACGACGTATGAGCAGTTCTTC. Protein: CASRTTYEQFF.

Many counts were recorded for this clonotype. One end of the junction is discordant with germline, which a read error may explain. This chain uses TRBV14 with TRBJ2-1, with 9 bases identical to TRBD1. Germline loops: CDR1 SGHDN, CDR2 FVKESK. This CDR3 is built from 12 residues. CDR3 region: CASSQWGTGQVF. The CDR3 coding sequence is TGTGCCAGCAGCCAATGGGGGACAGGGCAGGTCTTC.